The present T cell receptor (beta chain) was sequenced within a study of PD-1 blockade in classical Hodgkin lymphoma. Study details: Patients in the cohort were put on intravenous nivolumab, 3 mg/kg every 2 weeks.

The CDR3 has 14 amino acids. The V gene's germline CDR1 is SNHLY and CDR2 FYNNEI. V shed 5 bases, J shed 2 bases, and the junction held 4 bases outside the gene matches. Generated by immunoSEQ multiplex PCR, the TCRdb table keeps only in-frame clones and is missing some. The repertoire holds some 25,000 clones, approximately 64% seen once, with around 11% in the top ten. Every single patient, without exception, relapsed after autologous stem cell transplantation, and brentuximab vedotin exposure varied. V is TRBV2 and J is TRBJ2-3, with 7 nucleotides matching TRBD1. This receptor was taken from a human donor with classical Hodgkin lymphoma. The source was peripheral blood mononuclear cells (PBMCs), collected before the second cycle of nivolumab. CDR3 sequence: CASSWDRPTDTQYF. The CDR3 coding sequence is TGTGCCAGCAGTTGGGACAGACCCACAGATACGCAGTATTTT.